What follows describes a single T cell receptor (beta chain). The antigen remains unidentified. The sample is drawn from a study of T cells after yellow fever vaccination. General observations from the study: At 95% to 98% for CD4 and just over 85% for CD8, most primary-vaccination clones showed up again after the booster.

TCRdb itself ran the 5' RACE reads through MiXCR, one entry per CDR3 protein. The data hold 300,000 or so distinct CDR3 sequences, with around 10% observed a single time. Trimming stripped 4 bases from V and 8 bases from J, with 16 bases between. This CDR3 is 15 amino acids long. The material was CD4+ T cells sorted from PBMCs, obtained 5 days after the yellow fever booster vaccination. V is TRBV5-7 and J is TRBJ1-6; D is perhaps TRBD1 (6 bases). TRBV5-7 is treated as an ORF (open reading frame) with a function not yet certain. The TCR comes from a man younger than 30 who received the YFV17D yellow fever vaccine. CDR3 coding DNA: TGTGCCAGCAGCAGGGGGGGTAATCAGGATTCACCCCTCCACTTT. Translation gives CASSRGGNQDSPLHF.